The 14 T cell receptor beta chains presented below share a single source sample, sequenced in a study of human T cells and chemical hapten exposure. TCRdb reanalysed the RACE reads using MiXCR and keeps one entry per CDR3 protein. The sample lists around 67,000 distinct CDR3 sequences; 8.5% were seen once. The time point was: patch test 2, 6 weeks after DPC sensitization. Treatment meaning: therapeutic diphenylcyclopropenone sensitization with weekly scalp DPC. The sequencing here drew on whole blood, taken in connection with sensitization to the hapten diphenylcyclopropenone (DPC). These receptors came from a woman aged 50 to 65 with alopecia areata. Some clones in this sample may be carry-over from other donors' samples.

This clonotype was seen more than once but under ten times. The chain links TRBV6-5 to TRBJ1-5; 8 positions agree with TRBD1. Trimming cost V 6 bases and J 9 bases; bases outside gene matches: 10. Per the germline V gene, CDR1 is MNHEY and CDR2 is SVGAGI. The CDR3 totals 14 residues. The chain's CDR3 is CASRPDRVGGPQHF. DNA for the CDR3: TGTGCCAGCAGACCGGACAGGGTCGGAGGGCCCCAGCATTTT.

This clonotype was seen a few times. The CDR3 DNA is TGTGCCACCAGTGAAGGCAGGGCGACAGATACGCAGTATTTT. It yields the protein CATSEGRATDTQYF. V and J are TRBV24-1 and TRBJ2-3; maybe TRBD1 (5 bases). From germline, CDR1 is KGHDR and CDR2 SFDVKD. Trimming cost V 4 bases and J 3 bases, with 10 bases left between them. The CDR3 sequence is 14 residues long.

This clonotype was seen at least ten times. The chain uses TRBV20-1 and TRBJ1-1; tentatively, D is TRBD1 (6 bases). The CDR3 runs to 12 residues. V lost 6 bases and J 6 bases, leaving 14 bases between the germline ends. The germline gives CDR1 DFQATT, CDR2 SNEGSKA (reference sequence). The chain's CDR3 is CSAKGPGAEAFF. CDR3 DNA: TGCAGTGCCAAGGGGCCAGGGGCTGAAGCTTTCTTT.

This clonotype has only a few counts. The chain's CDR3 is CASSPGAFYEQYF. CDR3 nucleotides: TGTGCCAGCAGTCCCGGGGCCTTCTACGAGCAGTACTTC. The chain combines TRBV2 with TRBJ2-7, with D perhaps assigned TRBD1 or TRBD2 (5 bases each). There are 13 residues in the CDR3. The V and J ends lost 5 bases and 3 bases respectively, with 11 bases between them. Germline-derived CDR1 and CDR2 are SNHLY and FYNNEI. The full variable domain, rest sourced from reference TRBV2 and TRBJ2-7, is EPEVTQTPSHQVTQMGQEVILRCVPISNHLYFYWYRQILGQKVEFLVSFYNNEISEKSEIFDDQFSVERPDGSNFTLKIRSTKLEDSAMYFCASSPGAFYEQYFGPGTRLTVT.

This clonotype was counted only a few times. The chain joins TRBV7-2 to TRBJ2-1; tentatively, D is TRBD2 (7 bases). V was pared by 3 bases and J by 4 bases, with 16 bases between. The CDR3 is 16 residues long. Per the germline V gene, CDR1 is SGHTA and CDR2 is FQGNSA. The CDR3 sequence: CASSFVPAGAYNEQFF. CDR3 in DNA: TGTGCCAGCAGCTTTGTCCCGGCGGGGGCTTACAATGAGCAGTTCTTC.

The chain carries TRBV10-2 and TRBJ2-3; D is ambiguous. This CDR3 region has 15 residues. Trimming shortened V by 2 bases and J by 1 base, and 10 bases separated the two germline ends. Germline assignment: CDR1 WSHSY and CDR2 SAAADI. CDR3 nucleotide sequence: TGCGCCAGCAGTGAGGGGCACCCTGGCACAGATACGCAGTATTTT. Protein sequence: CASSEGHPGTDTQYF.

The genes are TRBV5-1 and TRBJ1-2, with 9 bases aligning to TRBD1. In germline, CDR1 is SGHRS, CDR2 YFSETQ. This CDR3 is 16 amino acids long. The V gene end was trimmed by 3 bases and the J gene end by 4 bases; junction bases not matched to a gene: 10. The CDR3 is CASSSMDRGPLYGYTF. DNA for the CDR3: TGCGCCAGCAGCTCCATGGACAGGGGACCCCTCTATGGCTACACCTTC. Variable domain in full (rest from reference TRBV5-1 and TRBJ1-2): KAGVTQTPRYLIKTRGQQVTLSCSPISGHRSVSWYQQTPGQGLQFLFEYFSETQRNKGNFPGRFSGRQFSNSRSEMNVSTLELGDSALYLCASSSMDRGPLYGYTFGSGTRLTVV.

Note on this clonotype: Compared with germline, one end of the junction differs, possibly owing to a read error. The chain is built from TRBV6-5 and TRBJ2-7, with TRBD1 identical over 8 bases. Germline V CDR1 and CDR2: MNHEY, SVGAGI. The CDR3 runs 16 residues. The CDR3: CASSFRSQGEGHEKYF. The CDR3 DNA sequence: TGTGCCAGCAGTTTCCGCTCACAGGGGGAAGGTCACGAGAAGTACTTC.

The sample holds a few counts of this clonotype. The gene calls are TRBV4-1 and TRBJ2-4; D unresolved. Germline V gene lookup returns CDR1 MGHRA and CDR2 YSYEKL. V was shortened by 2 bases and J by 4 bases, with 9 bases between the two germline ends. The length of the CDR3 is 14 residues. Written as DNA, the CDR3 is TGCGCCAGCAGCCAAAACGACGGTAAAAACATTCAGTACTTC. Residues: CASSQNDGKNIQYF.

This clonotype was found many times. The CDR3 DNA sequence: TGTGCCAGCTCACCTCGTGACCGGCCTCCGTTCTTT. Translated, it gives CASSPRDRPPFF. V gene TRBV18 combines with J gene TRBJ1-1; no definite D call. The CDR3 consists of 12 residues. Germline lookup yields CDR1 KGHSH and CDR2 LQKENI. Trimming cost V 3 bases and J 14 bases, with 16 bases left between them.

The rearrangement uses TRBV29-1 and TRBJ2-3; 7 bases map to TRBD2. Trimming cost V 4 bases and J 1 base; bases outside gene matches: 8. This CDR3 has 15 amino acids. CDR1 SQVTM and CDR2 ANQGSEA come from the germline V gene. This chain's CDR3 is CSVGGGIQGTDTQYF. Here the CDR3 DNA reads TGCAGCGTTGGGGGGGGGATCCAAGGCACAGATACGCAGTATTTT.

In DNA form, the CDR3 reads TGTGCCAGCAGCCCCTTCGTAATAGCGGGATACTACGAGCAGTACTTC. It yields the protein CASSPFVIAGYYEQYF. The chain couples TRBV28 to TRBJ2-7, with 8 bases aligning to TRBD2. The CDR3 is 16 residues long. In germline, CDR1 is MDHEN, CDR2 SYDVKM. V shed 6 bases, J shed 3 bases, and the junction held 13 bases outside the gene matches.

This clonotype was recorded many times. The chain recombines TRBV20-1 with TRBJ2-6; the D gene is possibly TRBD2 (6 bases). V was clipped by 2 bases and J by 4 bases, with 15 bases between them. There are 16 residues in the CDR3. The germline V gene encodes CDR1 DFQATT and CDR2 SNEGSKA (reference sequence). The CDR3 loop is CSARPAGLSGANVLTF. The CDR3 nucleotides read TGCAGTGCTAGACCCGCGGGGTTGTCCGGGGCCAACGTCCTGACTTTC.

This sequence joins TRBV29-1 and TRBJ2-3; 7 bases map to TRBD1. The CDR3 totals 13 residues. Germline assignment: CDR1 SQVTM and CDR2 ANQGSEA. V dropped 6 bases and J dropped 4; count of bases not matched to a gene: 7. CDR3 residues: CSVTRQGPDTQYF. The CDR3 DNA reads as TGCAGCGTCACCCGACAGGGACCAGATACGCAGTATTTT.